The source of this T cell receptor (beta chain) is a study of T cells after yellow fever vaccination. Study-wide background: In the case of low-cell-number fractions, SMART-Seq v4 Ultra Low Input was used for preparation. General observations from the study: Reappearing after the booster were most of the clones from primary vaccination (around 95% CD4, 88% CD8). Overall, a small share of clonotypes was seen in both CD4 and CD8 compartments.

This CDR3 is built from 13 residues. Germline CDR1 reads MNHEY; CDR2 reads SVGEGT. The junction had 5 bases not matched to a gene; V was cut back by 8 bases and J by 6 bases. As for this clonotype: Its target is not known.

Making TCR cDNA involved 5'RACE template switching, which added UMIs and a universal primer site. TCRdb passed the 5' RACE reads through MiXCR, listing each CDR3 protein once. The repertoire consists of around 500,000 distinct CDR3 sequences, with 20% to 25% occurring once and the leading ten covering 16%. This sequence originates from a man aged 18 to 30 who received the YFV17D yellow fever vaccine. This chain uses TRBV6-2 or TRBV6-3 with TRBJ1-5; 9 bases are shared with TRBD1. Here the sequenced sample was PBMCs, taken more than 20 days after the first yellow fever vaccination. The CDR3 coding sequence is TGTGCCAGCGGACAGGGGCAACTTCAGCCCCAGCATTTT. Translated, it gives CASGQGQLQPQHF.